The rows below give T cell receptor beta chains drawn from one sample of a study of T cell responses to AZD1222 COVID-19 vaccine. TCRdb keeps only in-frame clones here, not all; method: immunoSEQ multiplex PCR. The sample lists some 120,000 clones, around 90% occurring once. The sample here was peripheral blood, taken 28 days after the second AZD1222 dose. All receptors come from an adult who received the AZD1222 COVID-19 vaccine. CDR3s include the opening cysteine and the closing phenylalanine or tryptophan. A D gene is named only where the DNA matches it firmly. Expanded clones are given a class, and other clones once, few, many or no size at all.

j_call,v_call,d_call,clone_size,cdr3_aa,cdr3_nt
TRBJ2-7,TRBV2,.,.,CASSAGAYEQYF,TGTGCCAGCAGCGCCGGGGCCTACGAGCAGTACTTC
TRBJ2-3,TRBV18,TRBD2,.,CASSPATGGPDTQYF,TGTGCCAGCTCACCAGCGACGGGAGGCCCAGATACGCAGTATTTT
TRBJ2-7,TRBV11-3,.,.,CASSPTQGDEQYF,TGTGCCAGCAGCCCCACTCAGGGAGACGAGCAGTACTTC
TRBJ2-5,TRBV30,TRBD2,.,CAWSAPTSGGKETQYF,TGTGCCTGGAGTGCCCCGACTAGCGGGGGAAAAGAGACCCAGTACTTC
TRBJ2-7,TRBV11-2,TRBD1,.,CASSLGQGTHYEQYF,TGTGCCAGCAGCTTAGGACAGGGTACCCACTACGAGCAGTACTTC
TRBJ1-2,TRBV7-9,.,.,CASNPSGAGGYTF,TGTGCCAGCAACCCTAGTGGGGCTGGTGGCTACACCTTC
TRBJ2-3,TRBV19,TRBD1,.,CASSIESRGSGTDTQYF,TGTGCCAGTAGTATAGAGAGCAGGGGGAGTGGCACAGATACGCAGTATTTT
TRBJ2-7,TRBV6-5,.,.,CASSYGRGGSPPYF,TGTGCCAGCAGTTACGGTCGGGGTGGCTCTCCGCCGTACTTC
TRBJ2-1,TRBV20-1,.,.,CSANSYNEQFF,TGCAGTGCAAACTCCTACAATGAGCAGTTCTTC
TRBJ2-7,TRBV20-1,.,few,CSASSGVSYEQYF,TGCAGTGCTAGTTCGGGGGTCTCCTACGAGCAGTACTTC
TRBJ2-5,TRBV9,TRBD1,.,CASSVNRGRETQYF,TGTGCCAGCAGCGTCAACAGGGGGCGGGAGACCCAGTACTTC
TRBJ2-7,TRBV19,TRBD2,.,CASSPGTSGTYEQYF,TGTGCCAGTAGTCCCGGGACTAGCGGGACGTACGAGCAGTACTTC
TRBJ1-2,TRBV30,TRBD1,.,CAWSVINWDRGRSYGYTF,TGTGCCTGGAGTGTAATAAATTGGGACAGAGGCCGTAGCTATGGCTACACCTTC
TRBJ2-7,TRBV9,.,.,CASSVEDSGYEQYF,TGTGCCAGCAGCGTAGAGGACAGTGGCTACGAGCAGTACTTC
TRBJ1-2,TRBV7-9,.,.,CASSLGPTANYGYTF,TGTGCCAGCAGCCTAGGACCGACGGCTAACTATGGCTACACCTTC
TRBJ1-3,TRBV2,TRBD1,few,CASSDGGTAFGNTIYF,TGTGCCAGCAGTGATGGGGGGACAGCGTTTGGAAACACCATATATTTT
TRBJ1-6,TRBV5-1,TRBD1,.,CASSLVGQDNSPLHF,TGCGCCAGCAGCTTGGTGGGACAGGATAATTCACCCCTCCACTTT
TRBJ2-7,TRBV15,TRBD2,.,CATSRGGTQSTEQYF,TGTGCCACCAGCAGGGGGGGGACCCAAAGCACCGAGCAGTACTTC
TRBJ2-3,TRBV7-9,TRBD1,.,CASSSGQGDGGTQYF,TGTGCCAGCAGCTCCGGACAGGGGGATGGGGGTACGCAGTATTTT
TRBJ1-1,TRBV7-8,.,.,CASSLGPGMTEAFF,TGTGCCAGCAGCCTAGGACCAGGGATGACTGAAGCTTTCTTT
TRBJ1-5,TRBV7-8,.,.,CASSLGSGVNQPQHF,TGTGCCAGCAGCTTAGGGAGCGGGGTCAATCAGCCCCAGCATTTT
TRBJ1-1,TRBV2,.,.,CASSGLGATEAFF,TGTGCCAGCAGTGGCCTGGGGGCCACTGAAGCTTTCTTT
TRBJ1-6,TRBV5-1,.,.,CASSLAGAGVDNSPLHF,TGCGCCAGCAGCTTGGCCGGTGCAGGGGTTGACAATTCACCCCTCCACTTT
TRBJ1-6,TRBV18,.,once,CASSPSGGDGSYNSPLHF,TGTGCCAGCTCACCGTCCGGTGGTGATGGCTCCTATAATTCACCCCTCCACTTT
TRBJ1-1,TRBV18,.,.,CASSTQLEAFF,TGTGCCAGCTCGACACAGCTGGAAGCTTTCTTT
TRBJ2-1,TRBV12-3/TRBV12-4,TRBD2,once,CATAGGLYNEQFF,TGTGCCACCGCGGGGGGACTCTACAATGAGCAGTTCTTC
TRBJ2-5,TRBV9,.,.,CASSVRPDSQETQYF,TGTGCCAGCAGCGTCCGACCTGATAGCCAAGAGACCCAGTACTTC
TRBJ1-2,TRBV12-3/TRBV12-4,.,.,CASSLPGRGYTF,TGTGCCAGCAGTTTACCAGGGCGGGGCTACACCTTC
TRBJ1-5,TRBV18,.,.,CASSLDKRYQPQHF,TGTGCCAGCTCACTGGACAAAAGGTATCAGCCCCAGCATTTT